This TCR beta chain was found in a study of shared clonotypes between healthy human individuals. The CDR3 extends over 13 amino acids. Germline loops: CDR1 SNHLY, CDR2 FYNNEI. The V gene lost 3 bases and the J gene lost 4 bases, with 9 bases spanning the gap. The replicate PCRs on unsorted PBMC were given about 300 ng DNA, which is some 32,000 T cell genomes. Libraries were prepared by immunoSEQ multiplex PCR; TCRdb keeps only in-frame clonotypes and omits some of them. The table includes fewer than 600,000 clones, 60% to 85% detected once. This chain joins TRBV2 and TRBJ2-5, with D maybe TRBD1 (6 bases). The sequenced material came from PBMCs. The clonotype comes from a woman aged 40 to 50 in good health. Some clones in this sample may be carry-over from other donors' samples. The CDR3 DNA sequence: TGTGCCAGCAGTGAGGAAGGGGGAGAGACCCAGTACTTC. Its protein is CASSEEGGETQYF.